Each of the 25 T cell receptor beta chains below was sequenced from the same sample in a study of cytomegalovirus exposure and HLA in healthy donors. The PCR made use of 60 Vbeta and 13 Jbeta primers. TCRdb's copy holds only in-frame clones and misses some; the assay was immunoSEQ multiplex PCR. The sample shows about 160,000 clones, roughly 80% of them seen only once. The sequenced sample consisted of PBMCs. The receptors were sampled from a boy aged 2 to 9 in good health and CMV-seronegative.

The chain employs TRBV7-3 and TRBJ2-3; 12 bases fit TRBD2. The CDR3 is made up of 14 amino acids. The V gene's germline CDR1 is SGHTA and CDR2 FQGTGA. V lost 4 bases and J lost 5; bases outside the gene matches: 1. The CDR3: CASSSSGRGDTQYF. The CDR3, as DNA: TGTGCCAGCAGCTCTAGCGGGAGGGGAGATACGCAGTATTTT.

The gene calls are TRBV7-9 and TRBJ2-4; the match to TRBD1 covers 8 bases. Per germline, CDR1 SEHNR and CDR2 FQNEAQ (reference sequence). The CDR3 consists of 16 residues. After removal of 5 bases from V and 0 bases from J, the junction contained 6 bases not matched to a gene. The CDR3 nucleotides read TGTGCCAGCAGCGCGGACAGGGAACTAGCCAAAAACATTCAGTACTTC. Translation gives CASSADRELAKNIQYF.

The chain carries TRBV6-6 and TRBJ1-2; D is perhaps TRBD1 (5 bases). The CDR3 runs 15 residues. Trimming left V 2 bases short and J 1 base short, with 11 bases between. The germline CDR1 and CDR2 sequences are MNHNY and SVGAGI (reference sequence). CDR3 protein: CASSYANQGNYGYTF. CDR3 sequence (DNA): TGTGCCAGCAGTTACGCGAACCAGGGTAACTATGGCTACACCTTC.

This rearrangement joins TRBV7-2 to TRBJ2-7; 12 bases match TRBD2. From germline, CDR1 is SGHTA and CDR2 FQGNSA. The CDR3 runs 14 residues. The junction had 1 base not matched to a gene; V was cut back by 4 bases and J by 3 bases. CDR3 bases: TGTGCCAGCAGCTCGGGACTAGCGGGCTACGAGCAGTACTTC. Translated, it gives CASSSGLAGYEQYF. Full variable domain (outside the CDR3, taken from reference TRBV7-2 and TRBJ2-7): GAGVSQSPSNKVTEKGKDVELRCDPISGHTALYWYRQSLGQGLEFLIYFQGNSAPDKSGLPSDRFSAERTGGSVSTLTIQRTQQEDSAVYLCASSSGLAGYEQYFGPGTRLTVT.

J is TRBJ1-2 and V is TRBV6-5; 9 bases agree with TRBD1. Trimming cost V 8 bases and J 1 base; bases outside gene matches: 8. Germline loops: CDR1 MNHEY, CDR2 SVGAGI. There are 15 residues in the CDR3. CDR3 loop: CASGDREGFNYGYTF. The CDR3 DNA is TGTGCCAGCGGGGACAGGGAGGGGTTTAACTATGGCTACACCTTC.

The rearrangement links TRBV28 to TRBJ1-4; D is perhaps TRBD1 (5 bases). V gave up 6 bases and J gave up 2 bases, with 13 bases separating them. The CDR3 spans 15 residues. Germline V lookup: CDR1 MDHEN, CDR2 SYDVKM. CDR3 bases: TGTGCCAGCAGGTCCGGGGGGAATACTAATGAAAAACTGTTTTTT. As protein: CASRSGGNTNEKLFF.

The CDR3 DNA sequence: TGTGCCAGCAGCTTAGAGGCGGGAAGGTTTTACAATGAGCAGTTCTTC. This sequence encodes CASSLEAGRFYNEQFF. The rearrangement joins TRBV7-2 to TRBJ2-1, with D possibly matching TRBD2 (6 bases). Germline V gene sequence: CDR1 SGHTA, CDR2 FQGNSA. CDR3 length: 16 residues. V lost 1 base and J lost 4, with 14 bases in between.

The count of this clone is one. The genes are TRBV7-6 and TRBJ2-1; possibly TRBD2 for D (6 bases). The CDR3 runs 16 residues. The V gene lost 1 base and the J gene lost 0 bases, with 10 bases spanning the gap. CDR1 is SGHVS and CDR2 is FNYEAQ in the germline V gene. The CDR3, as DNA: TGTGCCAGCAGCTTAGATAGCGGCAGCTCCTACAATGAGCAGTTCTTC. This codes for CASSLDSGSSYNEQFF.

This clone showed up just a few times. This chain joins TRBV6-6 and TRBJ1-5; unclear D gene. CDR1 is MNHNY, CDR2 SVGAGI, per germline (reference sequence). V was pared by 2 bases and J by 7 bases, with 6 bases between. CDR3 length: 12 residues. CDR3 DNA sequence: TGTGCCAGCAGTTACAGGCGGCAGCCCCAGCATTTT. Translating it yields CASSYRRQPQHF.

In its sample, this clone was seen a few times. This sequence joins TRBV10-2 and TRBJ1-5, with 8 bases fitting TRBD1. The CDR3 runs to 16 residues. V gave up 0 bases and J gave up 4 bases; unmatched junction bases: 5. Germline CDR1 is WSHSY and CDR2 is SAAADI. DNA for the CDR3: TGCGCCAGCAGTGAGTCTCGACAGGGGAAAAATCAGCCCCAGCATTTT. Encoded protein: CASSESRQGKNQPQHF.

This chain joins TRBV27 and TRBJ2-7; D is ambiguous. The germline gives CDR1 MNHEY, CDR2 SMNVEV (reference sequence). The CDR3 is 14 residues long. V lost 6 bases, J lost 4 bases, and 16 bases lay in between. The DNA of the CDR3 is TGTGCCAGCAGCTTCTCGTTCGGTCCTTACGAGCAGTACTTC. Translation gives CASSFSFGPYEQYF.

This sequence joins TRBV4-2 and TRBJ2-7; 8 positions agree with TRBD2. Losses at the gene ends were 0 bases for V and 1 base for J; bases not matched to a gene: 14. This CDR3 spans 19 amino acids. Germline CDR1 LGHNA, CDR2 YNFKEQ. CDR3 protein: CASSQDSLGAGAFSYEQYF. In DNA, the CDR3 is TGTGCCAGCAGCCAAGATTCCCTGGGAGCGGGAGCATTTTCCTACGAGCAGTACTTC.

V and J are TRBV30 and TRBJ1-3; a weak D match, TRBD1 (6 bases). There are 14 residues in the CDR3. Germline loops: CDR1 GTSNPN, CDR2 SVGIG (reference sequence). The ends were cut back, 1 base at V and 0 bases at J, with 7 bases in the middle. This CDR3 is CAWSDRVSGNTIYF. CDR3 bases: TGTGCCTGGAGTGACAGGGTCTCTGGAAACACCATATATTTT.

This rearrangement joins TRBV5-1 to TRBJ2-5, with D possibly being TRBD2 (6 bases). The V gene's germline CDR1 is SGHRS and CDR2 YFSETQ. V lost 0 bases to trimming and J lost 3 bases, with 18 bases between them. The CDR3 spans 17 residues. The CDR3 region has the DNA TGCGCCAGCAGCTTGGAACCGGGGGAACATTCCAAAGAGACCCAGTACTTC. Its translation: CASSLEPGEHSKETQYF.

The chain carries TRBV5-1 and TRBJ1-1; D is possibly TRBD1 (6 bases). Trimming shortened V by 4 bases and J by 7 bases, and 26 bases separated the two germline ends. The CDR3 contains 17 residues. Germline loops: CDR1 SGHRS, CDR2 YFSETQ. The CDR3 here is CASSLDDRRFGRVEAFF. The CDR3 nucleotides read TGCGCCAGCAGCCTGGACGACAGGCGGTTCGGTCGGGTTGAAGCTTTCTTT.

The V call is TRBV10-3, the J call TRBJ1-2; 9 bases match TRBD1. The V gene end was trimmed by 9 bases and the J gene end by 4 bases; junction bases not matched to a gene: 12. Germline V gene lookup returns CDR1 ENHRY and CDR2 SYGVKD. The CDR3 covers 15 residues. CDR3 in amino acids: CAINNPGTGRYGYTF. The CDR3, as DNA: TGTGCCATAAACAACCCCGGGACAGGGCGCTATGGCTACACCTTC.

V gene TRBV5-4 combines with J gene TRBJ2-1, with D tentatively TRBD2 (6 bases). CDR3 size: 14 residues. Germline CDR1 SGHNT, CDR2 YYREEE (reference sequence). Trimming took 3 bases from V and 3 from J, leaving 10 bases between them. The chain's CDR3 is CASSSGLLYNEQFF. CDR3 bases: TGTGCCAGCAGCTCGGGACTCCTCTACAATGAGCAGTTCTTC.

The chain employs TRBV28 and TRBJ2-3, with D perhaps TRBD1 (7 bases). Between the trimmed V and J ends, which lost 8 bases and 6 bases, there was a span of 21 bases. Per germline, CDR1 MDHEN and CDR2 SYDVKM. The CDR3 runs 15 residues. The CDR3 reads CASASGGGQTDTQYF. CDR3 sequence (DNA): TGTGCCAGCGCCTCAGGGGGAGGTCAAACGGATACGCAGTATTTT.

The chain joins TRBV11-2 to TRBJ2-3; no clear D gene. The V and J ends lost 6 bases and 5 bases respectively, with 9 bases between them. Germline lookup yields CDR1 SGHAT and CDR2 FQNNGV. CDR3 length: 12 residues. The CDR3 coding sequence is TGTGCCAGCAGTCTCAGTTTAGATACGCAGTATTTT. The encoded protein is CASSLSLDTQYF. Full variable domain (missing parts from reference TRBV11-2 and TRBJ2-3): EAGVAQSPRYKIIEKRQSVAFWCNPISGHATLYWYQQILGQGPKLLIQFQNNGVVDDSQLPKDRFSAERLKGVDSTLKIQPAKLEDSAVYLCASSLSLDTQYFGPGTRLTVL.

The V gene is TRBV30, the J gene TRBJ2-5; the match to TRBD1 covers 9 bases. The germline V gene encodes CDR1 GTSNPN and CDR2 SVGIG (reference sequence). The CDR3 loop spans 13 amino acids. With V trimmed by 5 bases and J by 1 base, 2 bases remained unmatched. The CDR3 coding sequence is TGTGCCTGGGACAGGGGGTTCCAAGAGACCCAGTACTTC. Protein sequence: CAWDRGFQETQYF.

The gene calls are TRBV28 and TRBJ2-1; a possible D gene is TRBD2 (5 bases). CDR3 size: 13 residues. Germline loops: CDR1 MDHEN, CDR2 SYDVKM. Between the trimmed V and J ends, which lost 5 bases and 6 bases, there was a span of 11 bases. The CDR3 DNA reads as TGTGCCAGCAGTCGACTCCGGGGCAATGAGCAGTTCTTC. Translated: CASSRLRGNEQFF. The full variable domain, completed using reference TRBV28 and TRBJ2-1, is DVKVTQSSRYLVKRTGEKVFLECVQDMDHENMFWYRQDPGLGLRLIYFSYDVKMKEKGDIPEGYSVSREKKERFSLILESASTNQTSMYLCASSRLRGNEQFFGPGTRLTVL.

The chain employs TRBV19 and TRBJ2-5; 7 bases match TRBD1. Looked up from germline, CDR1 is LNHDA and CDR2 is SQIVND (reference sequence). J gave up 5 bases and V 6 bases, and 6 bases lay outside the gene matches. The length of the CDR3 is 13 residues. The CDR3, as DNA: TGTGCCAGTAGCCCGACAGGGAGCGAGACCCAGTACTTC. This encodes CASSPTGSETQYF.

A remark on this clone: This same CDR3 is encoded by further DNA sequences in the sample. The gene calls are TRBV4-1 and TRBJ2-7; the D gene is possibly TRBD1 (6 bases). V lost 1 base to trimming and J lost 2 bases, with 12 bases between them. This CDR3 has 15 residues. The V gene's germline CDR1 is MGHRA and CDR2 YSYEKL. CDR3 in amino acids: CASSQGRQGTYEQYF. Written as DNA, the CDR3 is TGCGCCAGCAGCCAAGGGAGGCAGGGGACCTACGAGCAGTACTTC.

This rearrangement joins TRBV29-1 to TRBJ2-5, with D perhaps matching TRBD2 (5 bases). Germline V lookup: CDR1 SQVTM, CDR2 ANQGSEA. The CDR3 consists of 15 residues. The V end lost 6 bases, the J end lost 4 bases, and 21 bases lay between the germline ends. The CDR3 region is CSVAGVASSGETQYF. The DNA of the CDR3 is TGCAGCGTGGCCGGGGTAGCTTCTTCGGGAGAGACCCAGTACTTC.

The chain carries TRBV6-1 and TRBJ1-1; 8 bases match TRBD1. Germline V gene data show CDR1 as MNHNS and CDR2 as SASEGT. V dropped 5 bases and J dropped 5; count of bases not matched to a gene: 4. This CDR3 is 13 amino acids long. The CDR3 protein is CASSPRTGTEAFF. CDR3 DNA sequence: TGTGCCAGCAGTCCCCGGACAGGGACTGAAGCTTTCTTT.